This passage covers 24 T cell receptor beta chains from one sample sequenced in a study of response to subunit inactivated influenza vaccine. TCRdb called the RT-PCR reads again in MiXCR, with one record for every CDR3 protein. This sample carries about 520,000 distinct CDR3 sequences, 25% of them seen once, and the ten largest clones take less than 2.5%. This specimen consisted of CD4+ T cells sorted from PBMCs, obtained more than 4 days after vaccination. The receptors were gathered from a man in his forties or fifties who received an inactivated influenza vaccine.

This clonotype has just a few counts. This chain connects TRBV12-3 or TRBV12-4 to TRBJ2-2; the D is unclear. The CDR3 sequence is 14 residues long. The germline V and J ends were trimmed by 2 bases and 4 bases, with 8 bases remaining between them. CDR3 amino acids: CASSLRLATGELFF. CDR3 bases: TGTGCCAGCAGTTTAAGGCTCGCCACCGGGGAGCTGTTTTTT.

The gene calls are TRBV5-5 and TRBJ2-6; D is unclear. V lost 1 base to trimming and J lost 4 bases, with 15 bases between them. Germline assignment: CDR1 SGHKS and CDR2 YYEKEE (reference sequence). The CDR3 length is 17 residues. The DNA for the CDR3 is TGTGCCAGCAGCTTGTTTTCGGGCATTACCGGGGCCAACGTCCTGACTTTC. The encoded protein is CASSLFSGITGANVLTF. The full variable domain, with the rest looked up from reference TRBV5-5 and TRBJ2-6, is DAGVTQSPTHLIKTRGQQVTLRCSPISGHKSVSWYQQVLGQGPQFIFQYYEKEERGRGNFPDRFSARQFPNYSSELNVNALLLGDSALYLCASSLFSGITGANVLTFGAGSRLTVL.

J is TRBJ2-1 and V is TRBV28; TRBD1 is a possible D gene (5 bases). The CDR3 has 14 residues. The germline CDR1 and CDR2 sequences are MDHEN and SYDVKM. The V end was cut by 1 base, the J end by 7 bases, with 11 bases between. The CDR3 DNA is TGTGCCAGCAGTTTATCGGTACCAGGGAATGAGCAGTTCTTC. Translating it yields CASSLSVPGNEQFF. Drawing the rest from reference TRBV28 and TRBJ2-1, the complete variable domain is DVKVTQSSRYLVKRTGEKVFLECVQDMDHENMFWYRQDPGLGLRLIYFSYDVKMKEKGDIPEGYSVSREKKERFSLILESASTNQTSMYLCASSLSVPGNEQFFGPGTRLTVL.

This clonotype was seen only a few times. For the CDR3, the DNA is TGTGCCAGCAGACCTCAGGGGGCTAACACCGGGGAGCTGTTTTTT. Residues: CASRPQGANTGELFF. The chain recombines TRBV6-1 with TRBJ2-2, with 8 bases fitting TRBD1. The length of the CDR3 is 15 residues. Germline V CDR1 and CDR2: MNHNS, SASEGT. Losses at the gene ends were 6 bases for V and 2 bases for J; bases not matched to a gene: 5.

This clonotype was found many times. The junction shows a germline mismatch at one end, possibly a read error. The CDR3 DNA follows: TGTGCTAGCAGCTTGGCTAGCGGGGGGGCCTACGAGCAGTACTTC. Translated: CASSLASGGAYEQYF. The J gene is TRBJ2-7, the V gene TRBV7-7; 12 nucleotides agree with TRBD2. Germline V gene lookup returns CDR1 SSHAT and CDR2 FNYEAQ (reference sequence). This CDR3 contains 15 residues.

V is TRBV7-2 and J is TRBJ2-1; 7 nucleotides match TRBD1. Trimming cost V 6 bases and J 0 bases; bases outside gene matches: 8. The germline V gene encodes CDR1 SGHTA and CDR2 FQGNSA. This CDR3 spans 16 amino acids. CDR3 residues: CASRSTGASSYNEQFF. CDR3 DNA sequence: TGTGCCAGCAGATCCACAGGGGCCAGCTCCTACAATGAGCAGTTCTTC.

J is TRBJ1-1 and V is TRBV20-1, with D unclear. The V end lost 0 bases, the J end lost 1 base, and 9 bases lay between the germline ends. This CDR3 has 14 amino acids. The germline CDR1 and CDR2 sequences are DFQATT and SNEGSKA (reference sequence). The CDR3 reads CSARDWEKNTEAFF. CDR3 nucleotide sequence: TGCAGTGCTAGAGATTGGGAAAAGAACACTGAAGCTTTCTTT.

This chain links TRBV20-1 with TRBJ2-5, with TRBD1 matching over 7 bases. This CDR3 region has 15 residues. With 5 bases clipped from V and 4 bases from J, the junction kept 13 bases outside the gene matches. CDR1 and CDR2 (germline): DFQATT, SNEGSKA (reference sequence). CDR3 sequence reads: CSAYKGAIQRETQYF. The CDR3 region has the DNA TGCAGTGCTTATAAGGGGGCGATCCAAAGAGAGACCCAGTACTTC.

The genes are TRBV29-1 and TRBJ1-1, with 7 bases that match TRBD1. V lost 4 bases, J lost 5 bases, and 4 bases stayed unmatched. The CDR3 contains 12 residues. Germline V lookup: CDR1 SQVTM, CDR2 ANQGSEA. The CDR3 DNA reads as TGCAGCGTTGGGAGGGGGCCAACTGAAGCTTTCTTT. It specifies CSVGRGPTEAFF. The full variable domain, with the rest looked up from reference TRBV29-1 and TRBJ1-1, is SAVISQKPSRDICQRGTSLTIQCQVDSQVTMMFWYRQQPGQSLTLIATANQGSEATYESGFVIDKFPISRPNLTFSTLTVSNMSPEDSSIYLCSVGRGPTEAFFGQGTRLTVV.

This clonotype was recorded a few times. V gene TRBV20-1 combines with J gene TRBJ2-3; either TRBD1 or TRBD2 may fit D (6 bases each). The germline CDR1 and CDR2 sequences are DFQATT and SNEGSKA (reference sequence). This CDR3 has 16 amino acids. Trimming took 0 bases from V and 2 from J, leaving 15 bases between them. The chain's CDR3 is CSAREEGGLPTDTQYF. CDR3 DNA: TGCAGTGCTAGAGAGGAGGGGGGTTTGCCCACAGATACGCAGTATTTT.

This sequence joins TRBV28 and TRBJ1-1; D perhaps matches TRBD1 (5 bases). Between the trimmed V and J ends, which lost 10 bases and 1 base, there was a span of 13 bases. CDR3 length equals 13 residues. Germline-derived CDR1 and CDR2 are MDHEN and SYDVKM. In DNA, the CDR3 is TGTGCCACCTTAGGGACTGCGAACACTGAAGCTTTCTTT. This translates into CATLGTANTEAFF. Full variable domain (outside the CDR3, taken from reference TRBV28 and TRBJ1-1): DVKVTQSSRYLVKRTGEKVFLECVQDMDHENMFWYRQDPGLGLRLIYFSYDVKMKEKGDIPEGYSVSREKKERFSLILESASTNQTSMYLCATLGTANTEAFFGQGTRLTVV.

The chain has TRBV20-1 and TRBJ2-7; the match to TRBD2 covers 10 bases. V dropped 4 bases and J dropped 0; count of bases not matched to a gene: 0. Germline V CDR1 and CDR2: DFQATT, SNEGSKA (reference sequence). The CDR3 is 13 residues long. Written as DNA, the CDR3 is TGCAGTGCTACTAGCGGGAGCTCCTACGAGCAGTACTTC. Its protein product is CSATSGSSYEQYF.

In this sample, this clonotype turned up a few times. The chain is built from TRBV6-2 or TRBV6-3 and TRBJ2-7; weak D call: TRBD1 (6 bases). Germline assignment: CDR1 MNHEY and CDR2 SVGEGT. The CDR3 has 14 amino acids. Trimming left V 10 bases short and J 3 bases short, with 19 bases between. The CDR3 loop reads CATVQGRGIYEQYF. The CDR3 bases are TGTGCCACTGTACAGGGACGCGGCATCTACGAGCAGTACTTC.

In DNA, the CDR3 is TGTGCCAGCAGCCTTGGGGCTAGCGGGAGTTATGACGAGCAGTACTTC. Translation gives CASSLGASGSYDEQYF. The chain recombines TRBV7-3 with TRBJ2-7, with TRBD2 identical over 10 bases. CDR1 is SGHTA, CDR2 FQGTGA, per germline. After removal of 5 bases from V and 5 bases from J, the junction contained 12 bases not matched to a gene. The CDR3 loop spans 16 amino acids.

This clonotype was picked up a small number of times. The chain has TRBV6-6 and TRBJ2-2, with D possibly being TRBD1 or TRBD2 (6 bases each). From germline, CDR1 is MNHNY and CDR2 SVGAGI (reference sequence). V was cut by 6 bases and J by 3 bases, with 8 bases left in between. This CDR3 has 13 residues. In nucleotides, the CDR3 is TGTGCCAGCAGGGGGGGCCACACCGGGGAGCTGTTTTTT. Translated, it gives CASRGGHTGELFF.

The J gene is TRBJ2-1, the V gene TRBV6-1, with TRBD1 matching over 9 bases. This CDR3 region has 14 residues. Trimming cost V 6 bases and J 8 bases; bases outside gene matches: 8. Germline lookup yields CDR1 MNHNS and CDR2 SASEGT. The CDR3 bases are TGTGCCAGCAGAGAAACAGGGGGCAAGGATGAGCAGTTCTTC. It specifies CASRETGGKDEQFF.

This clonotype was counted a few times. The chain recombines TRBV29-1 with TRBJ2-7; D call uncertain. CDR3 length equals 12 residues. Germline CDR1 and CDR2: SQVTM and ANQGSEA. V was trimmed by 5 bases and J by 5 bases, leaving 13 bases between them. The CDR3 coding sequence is TGCAGCGTTAGTTCGGGTTTCGACGAGCAGTACTTC. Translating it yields CSVSSGFDEQYF.

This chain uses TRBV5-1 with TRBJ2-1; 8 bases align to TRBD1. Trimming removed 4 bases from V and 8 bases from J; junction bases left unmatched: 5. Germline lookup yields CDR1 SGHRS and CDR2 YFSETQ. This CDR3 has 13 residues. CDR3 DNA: TGCGCCAGCAGCCTAGGACAGGGATATGAGCAGTTCTTC. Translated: CASSLGQGYEQFF.

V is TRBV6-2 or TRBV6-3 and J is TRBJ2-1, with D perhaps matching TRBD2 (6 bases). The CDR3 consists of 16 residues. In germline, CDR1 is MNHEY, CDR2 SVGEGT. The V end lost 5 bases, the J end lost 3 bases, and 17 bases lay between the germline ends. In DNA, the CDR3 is TGTGCCAGCAGTCCCAGCGGCCGGGGAGGCTACAATGAGCAGTTCTTC. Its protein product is CASSPSGRGGYNEQFF.

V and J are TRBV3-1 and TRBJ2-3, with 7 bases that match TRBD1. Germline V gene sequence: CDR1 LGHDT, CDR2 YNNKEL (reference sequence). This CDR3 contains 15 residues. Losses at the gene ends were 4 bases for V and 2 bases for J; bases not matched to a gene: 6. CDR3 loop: CASSPWTGDTDTQYF. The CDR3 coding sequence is TGTGCCAGCAGCCCCTGGACAGGAGACACAGATACGCAGTATTTT.

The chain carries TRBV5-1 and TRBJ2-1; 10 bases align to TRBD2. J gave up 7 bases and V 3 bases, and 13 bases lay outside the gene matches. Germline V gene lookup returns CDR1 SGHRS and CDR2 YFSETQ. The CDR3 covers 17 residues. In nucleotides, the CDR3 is TGCGCCAGCAGCTCAGATTTAGCGGGGGGATACAAAAATGAGCAGTTCTTC. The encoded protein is CASSSDLAGGYKNEQFF. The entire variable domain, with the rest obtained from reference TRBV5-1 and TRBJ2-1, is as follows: KAGVTQTPRYLIKTRGQQVTLSCSPISGHRSVSWYQQTPGQGLQFLFEYFSETQRNKGNFPGRFSGRQFSNSRSEMNVSTLELGDSALYLCASSSDLAGGYKNEQFFGPGTRLTVL.

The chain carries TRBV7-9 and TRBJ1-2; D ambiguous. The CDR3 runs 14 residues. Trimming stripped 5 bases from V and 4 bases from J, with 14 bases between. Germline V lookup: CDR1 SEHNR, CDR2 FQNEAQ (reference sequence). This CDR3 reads CASSRLIKGYGYTF. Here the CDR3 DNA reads TGTGCCAGCAGCAGACTGATCAAGGGCTATGGCTACACCTTC. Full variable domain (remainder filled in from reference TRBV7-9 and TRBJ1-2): DTGVSQNPRHKITKRGQNVTFRCDPISEHNRLYWYRQTLGQGPEFLTYFQNEAQLEKSRLLSDRFSAERPKGSFSTLEIQRTEQGDSAMYLCASSRLIKGYGYTFGSGTRLTVV.

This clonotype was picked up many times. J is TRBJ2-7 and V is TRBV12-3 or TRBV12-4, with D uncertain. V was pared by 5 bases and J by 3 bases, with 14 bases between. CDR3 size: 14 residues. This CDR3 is CASSTPEQIYEQYF. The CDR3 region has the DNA TGTGCCAGCAGTACGCCGGAGCAGATCTACGAGCAGTACTTC.

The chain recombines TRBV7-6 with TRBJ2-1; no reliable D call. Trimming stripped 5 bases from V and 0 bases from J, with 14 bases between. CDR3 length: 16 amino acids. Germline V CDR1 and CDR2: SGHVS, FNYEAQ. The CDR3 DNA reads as TGTGCCAGCAGCCGACCTCTAAAGGACTCCTACAATGAGCAGTTCTTC. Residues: CASSRPLKDSYNEQFF.